Below, 5 T cell receptor beta chains from the same sample are listed, as sequenced in a study of blood T cell repertoires in COVID-19. The method was immunoSEQ multiplex PCR; TCRdb's version includes in-frame clones alone and lacks a portion of them. Among fewer than 300,000 clones listed, around 86% were seen once. Material: peripheral blood. The receptors were gathered from a human donor in a cohort sampled during active COVID-19.

This chain connects TRBV27 to TRBJ1-5, with TRBD1 as a possible D gene (6 bases). The length of the CDR3 is 15 residues. The germline V gene has CDR1 MNHEY and CDR2 SMNVEV (reference sequence). V lost 6 bases and J 4 bases, leaving 16 bases between the germline ends. In nucleotides, the CDR3 is TGTGCCAGCAGCCGGGGGGCTGGGGTTAATCAGCCCCAGCATTTT. This gives the protein CASSRGAGVNQPQHF.

J is TRBJ1-1 and V is TRBV29-1; tentative D call: TRBD1 (6 bases). This CDR3 is 18 amino acids long. Germline V gene lookup returns CDR1 SQVTM and CDR2 ANQGSEA. The germline V and J ends were trimmed by 4 bases and 1 base, with 25 bases remaining between them. CDR3 DNA: TGCAGCGTTGTTTCAACTACCCAGGGGACGGTTTCGAACACTGAAGCTTTCTTT. This codes for CSVVSTTQGTVSNTEAFF.

The rearrangement joins TRBV28 to TRBJ1-5; 8 bases are shared with TRBD1. CDR1 MDHEN and CDR2 SYDVKM come from the germline V gene. This CDR3 is 12 amino acids long. J was trimmed by 7 bases and V by 10 bases; bases with no gene match: 6. Here the CDR3 DNA reads TGTGCCATCAGGGGGCTTAGGCAGCCCCAGCATTTT. It codes for CAIRGLRQPQHF.

This clone has only a few counts. The chain is built from TRBV19 and TRBJ1-5; unclear D gene. V gave up 5 bases and J gave up 7 bases, with 12 bases separating them. Per the germline V gene, CDR1 is LNHDA and CDR2 is SQIVND (reference sequence). This CDR3 has 13 residues. CDR3 residues: CASSLRTWQPQHF. CDR3 in DNA: TGTGCCAGTAGTCTGAGGACTTGGCAGCCCCAGCATTTT.

The chain uses TRBV5-1 and TRBJ2-5; weak D call: TRBD2 (5 bases). The V end was cut by 3 bases, the J end by 5 bases, with 8 bases between. Germline V gene sequence: CDR1 SGHRS, CDR2 YFSETQ. The CDR3 consists of 12 residues. The CDR3 coding sequence is TGCGCCAGCAGCTACGGCGGGGAGACCCAGTACTTC. As protein: CASSYGGETQYF.